This TCR beta chain was identified in a study of siplizumab effects on memory and regulatory T cells. The table came from immunoSEQ multiplex PCR; TCRdb's copy has only in-frame clones and leaves some out. The table records over 85,000 clones, more than 85% of them present only once. The CDR3 runs 14 residues. Trimming shortened V by 5 bases and J by 3 bases, and 14 bases separated the two germline ends. Germline V gene data show CDR1 as PRHDT and CDR2 as FYEKMQ (reference sequence). The sequenced sample was CD4+ T cells sorted from blood. V is TRBV13 and J is TRBJ2-7, with D perhaps matching TRBD1 (5 bases). The clonotype comes from a human donor in good health. The CDR3 DNA sequence: TGTGCCAGCAGCCCCAACAGGCTTAGCTACGAGCAGTACTTC. Residues: CASSPNRLSYEQYF.